The next 32 T cell receptor beta chains were all read from a single sample in a study of control samples from healthy donors and cancer patients. Sequencing was performed with immunoSEQ multiplex PCR; in TCRdb, only in-frame clones are kept and a portion is missing. In the table there are approximately 44,000 clones, roughly three quarters of which are singletons. What was sequenced was formalin-fixed, paraffin-embedded tissue. The receptors stem from a male donor with melanoma.

This clone has just one count. The genes are TRBV12-3 or TRBV12-4 and TRBJ2-7; a weak D match, TRBD1 (6 bases). The CDR3 spans 13 residues. V gave up 4 bases and J gave up 5 bases, with 12 bases separating them. CDR3 nucleotides: TGTGCCAGCAGTTCAGGGGTATGGGACGAGCAGTACTTC. The encoded protein is CASSSGVWDEQYF.

The chain links TRBV10-2 to TRBJ2-7; TRBD1 agrees at 7 bases. The CDR3 length is 15 residues. Trimming took 3 bases from V and 3 from J; bases not matched to a gene: 8. CDR1 and CDR2 from the germline V gene are WSHSY and SAAADI. The CDR3 sequence is CASSDSGGRVYEQYF. CDR3 nucleotide sequence: TGCGCCAGCAGTGATTCAGGGGGTCGCGTCTACGAGCAGTACTTC.

The chain uses TRBV3-1 (or the pseudogene TRBV3-2) and TRBJ2-7; 10 bases match TRBD1. V shed 0 bases and J 3 bases; nucleotides not matched to a gene: 5. The CDR3 is made up of 16 amino acids. Germline-derived CDR1 and CDR2 are LGHDT and YNNKEL (reference sequence). The DNA of the CDR3 is TGTGCCAGCAGCCAAGATGGGGGACAGGGGTACTACGAGCAGTACTTC. Translated: CASSQDGGQGYYEQYF.

The rearrangement joins TRBV19 to TRBJ2-5, with a tentative D call TRBD2 (5 bases). CDR1 is LNHDA and CDR2 is SQIVND in the germline V gene (reference sequence). This CDR3 is 13 amino acids long. The V end lost 3 bases, the J end lost 7 bases, and 12 bases lay between the germline ends. The CDR3 sequence is CASSIGTAGTQYF. In DNA form, the CDR3 reads TGTGCCAGTAGTATTGGTACCGCGGGGACCCAGTACTTC.

The chain has TRBV5-5 and TRBJ2-7; TRBD1 aligns across 8 bases. V lost 3 bases to trimming and J lost 1 base; unmatched junction nucleotides: 6. The CDR3 extends over 15 amino acids. The germline gives CDR1 SGHKS, CDR2 YYEKEE (reference sequence). The CDR3 loop is CASSWGTGASYEQYF. The CDR3 nucleotides read TGTGCCAGCAGCTGGGGGACAGGAGCATCCTACGAGCAGTACTTC.

The chain carries TRBV19 and TRBJ2-1; D may be TRBD1 (5 bases). V lost 11 bases to trimming and J lost 12 bases, with 17 bases between them. Germline CDR1 and CDR2: LNHDA and SQIVND (reference sequence). This CDR3 contains 11 residues. As DNA, the CDR3 is TGTGCCTCCCGAGCTTATGGGGCGCAGTTCTTC. Its protein product is CASRAYGAQFF. Combining the CDR3 with reference TRBV19 and TRBJ2-1 gives the whole variable domain DGGITQSPKYLFRKEGQNVTLSCEQNLNHDAMYWYRQDPGQGLRLIYYSQIVNDFQKGDIAEGYSVSREKKESFPLTVTSAQKNPTAFYLCASRAYGAQFFGPGTRLTVL.

This chain uses TRBV7-2 with TRBJ2-3, with D tentatively TRBD2 (6 bases). Trimming took 6 bases from V and 3 from J, leaving 13 bases between them. This CDR3 is built from 14 residues. Germline CDR1 reads SGHTA; CDR2 reads FQGNSA. The chain's CDR3 is CASRNAGLTDTQYF. Written as DNA, the CDR3 is TGTGCCAGCAGGAACGCGGGGCTGACAGATACGCAGTATTTT.

This clone was seen a few times. The gene calls are TRBV28 and TRBJ2-3; 10 bases fit TRBD1. Germline loops: CDR1 MDHEN, CDR2 SYDVKM. This CDR3 is built from 15 residues. V trimming: 6 bases; J trimming: 3 bases; junction bases outside the gene matches: 6. The chain's CDR3 is CASRPRDRGTDTQYF. The DNA of the CDR3 is TGTGCCAGCAGACCCCGGGACAGGGGAACAGATACGCAGTATTTT.

V usage is TRBV10-3 and J usage is TRBJ1-4, with D perhaps TRBD1 (5 bases). The germline gives CDR1 ENHRY, CDR2 SYGVKD. The V and J ends lost 0 bases and 8 bases respectively, with 10 bases between them. The CDR3 totals 14 residues. Written as DNA, the CDR3 is TGTGCCATCAGTGAGTCGGGGGAGAGGGAAAAACTGTTTTTT. This translates into CAISESGEREKLFF.

The chain carries TRBV4-1 and TRBJ1-5; D ambiguous. V gave up 0 bases and J gave up 4 bases, with 10 bases separating them. In germline, CDR1 is MGHRA, CDR2 YSYEKL. The CDR3 totals 15 residues. CDR3 protein: CASSQDYSQNQPQHF. CDR3 coding DNA: TGCGCCAGCAGCCAAGATTACAGCCAAAATCAGCCCCAGCATTTT.

This chain joins TRBV11-2 and TRBJ2-7; 12 nucleotides line up with TRBD2. The germline gives CDR1 SGHAT, CDR2 FQNNGV. The ends lost 4 bases at V and 7 bases at J; junction bases unmatched: 8. This CDR3 comprises 15 residues. For the CDR3, the DNA is TGTGCCAGCAGCTCACGGACTAGCGGGGACGCTGAGCAGTACTTC. Translating gives CASSSRTSGDAEQYF.

This clone has only one observation. CDR3 in DNA: TGCGCCAGCAGTGAGTCGGTGACGGTCGGGGAGACCCAGTACTTC. Its protein is CASSESVTVGETQYF. This chain connects TRBV10-2 to TRBJ2-5, with D hard to call. CDR3 length: 15 amino acids. Germline values: CDR1 WSHSY, CDR2 SAAADI. The germline V and J ends were trimmed by 0 bases and 5 bases, with 13 bases remaining between them.

This clone came up a few times. This rearrangement joins TRBV7-2 to TRBJ2-1; 12 positions agree with TRBD2. CDR1 is SGHTA and CDR2 is FQGNSA in the germline V gene. The CDR3 has 16 amino acids. V trimming: 5 bases; J trimming: 8 bases; junction bases outside the gene matches: 10. CDR3 DNA sequence: TGTGCCAGCAGCGTATTGACTAGCGGGAGATCTGATGAGCAGTTCTTC. Its translation is CASSVLTSGRSDEQFF.

The V and J genes are TRBV28 and TRBJ1-1; no definite D call. CDR1 and CDR2 (germline): MDHEN, SYDVKM. The V end was cut by 0 bases, the J end by 8 bases, with 4 bases between. The CDR3 is 11 residues long. The CDR3 sequence is CASSLWTEAFF. CDR3 coding DNA: TGTGCCAGCAGTTTATGGACAGAAGCTTTCTTT.

The rearrangement joins TRBV2 to TRBJ1-4, with 9 nucleotides matching TRBD1. The CDR3 sequence is 15 residues long. The trim removed 7 bases at V and 5 bases at J, leaving 8 bases unmatched. CDR1 is SNHLY, CDR2 FYNNEI, per germline. CDR3: CASTLPGQGNEKLFF. CDR3 bases: TGTGCCAGCACCTTACCGGGACAGGGAAATGAAAAACTGTTTTTT.

The gene calls are TRBV19 and TRBJ2-6; 7 nucleotides align to TRBD2. Germline-derived CDR1 and CDR2 are LNHDA and SQIVND (reference sequence). CDR3 size: 20 residues. V was clipped by 5 bases and J by 0 bases; unmatched bases: 16. The CDR3 loop is CASSAQIVLGGFSGANVLTF. The CDR3 nucleotides read TGTGCCAGTAGTGCCCAAATAGTCCTGGGGGGGTTCTCTGGGGCCAACGTCCTGACTTTC.

J is TRBJ2-5 and V is TRBV7-9; D is undetermined. Germline CDR1 reads SEHNR; CDR2 reads FQNEAQ (reference sequence). CDR3 length equals 13 residues. Trimming pared 1 base from V and 2 bases from J, leaving 5 bases between. CDR3 nucleotide sequence: TGTGCCAGCAGCTTAGAGTGGCAAGAGACCCAGTACTTC. Its translation: CASSLEWQETQYF.

The chain carries TRBV29-1 and TRBJ2-3, with D tentatively TRBD2 (6 bases). Germline lookup yields CDR1 SQVTM and CDR2 ANQGSEA. The CDR3 runs 10 residues. Trimming pared 4 bases from V and 13 bases from J, leaving 12 bases between. CDR3 nucleotides: TGCAGCGTTGGAGGGGAGGCTAAGTATTTT. Protein: CSVGGEAKYF.

This clone was counted once. The chain combines TRBV28 with TRBJ2-4; no firm D call. This CDR3 is built from 14 residues. CDR1 is MDHEN, CDR2 SYDVKM, per germline. V dropped 4 bases and J dropped 5 bases, with 12 bases sitting between them. In nucleotides, the CDR3 is TGTGCCAGCAGTTCGCAGGTGGATGAAAACATTCAGTACTTC. It translates to CASSSQVDENIQYF.

This sequence joins TRBV29-1 and TRBJ2-7; maybe TRBD1 (7 bases). This CDR3 has 13 amino acids. V lost 6 bases and J lost 6, with 18 bases in between. CDR1 is SQVTM and CDR2 is ANQGSEA in the germline V gene. The DNA of the CDR3 is TGCAGCGTCGGATCAGGGGGGACGGGCGAGCAGTACTTC. The encoded protein is CSVGSGGTGEQYF.

The chain links TRBV18 to TRBJ1-4; D might be TRBD1 (5 bases). CDR3 length: 15 amino acids. Germline CDR1 is KGHSH and CDR2 is LQKENI. V shed 4 bases and J shed 5 bases, with 14 bases lying between them. The CDR3 sequence: CASSLHWGPNEKLFF. CDR3 DNA sequence: TGTGCCAGCTCACTTCATTGGGGCCCCAATGAAAAACTGTTTTTT.

The V call is TRBV19, the J call TRBJ2-7, with 9 bases lining up with TRBD2. V trimming: 6 bases; J trimming: 0 bases; junction bases outside the gene matches: 3. This CDR3 contains 14 residues. Germline CDR1 and CDR2: LNHDA and SQIVND (reference sequence). Here the CDR3 reads CASSRTSDSYEQYF. CDR3 coding DNA: TGTGCCAGTAGCCGGACTAGCGACTCCTACGAGCAGTACTTC. Using reference TRBV19 and TRBJ2-7 for the parts outside the CDR3, the full variable domain is DGGITQSPKYLFRKEGQNVTLSCEQNLNHDAMYWYRQDPGQGLRLIYYSQIVNDFQKGDIAEGYSVSREKKESFPLTVTSAQKNPTAFYLCASSRTSDSYEQYFGPGTRLTVT.

The rearrangement links TRBV7-8 to TRBJ2-7; 8 bases agree with TRBD2. Germline CDR1 SGHVS, CDR2 FQNEAQ. V was pared by 2 bases and J by 2 bases, with 17 bases of the junction left unmatched. There are 19 residues in the CDR3. CDR3 in amino acids: CASSLISISGGTGAYEQYF. For the CDR3, the DNA is TGTGCCAGCAGCTTAATATCAATATCGGGGGGGACGGGCGCCTACGAGCAGTACTTC.

This chain links TRBV18 with TRBJ1-4; no firm D call. CDR3 length: 10 amino acids. Germline V gives CDR1 KGHSH, CDR2 LQKENI. The germline V and J ends were trimmed by 8 bases and 7 bases, with 5 bases remaining between them. This CDR3 is CASRGEKLFF. Here the CDR3 DNA reads TGTGCCAGCCGCGGTGAAAAACTGTTTTTT. Looking up the rest from reference TRBV18 and TRBJ1-4 gives the full variable domain: NAGVMQNPRHLVRRRGQEARLRCSPMKGHSHVYWYRQLPEEGLKFMVYLQKENIIDESGMPKERFSAEFPKEGPSILRIQQVVRGDSAAYFCASRGEKLFFGSGTQLSVL.

For this clone: Being one base from a much bigger clone, this may be a read error. The chain links TRBV3-1 (or the pseudogene TRBV3-2) to TRBJ2-7, with D unresolved. The CDR3 length is 15 residues. Trimming removed 0 bases from V and 8 bases from J, with 17 bases in between. Germline V gives CDR1 LGHDT, CDR2 YNNKEL (reference sequence). CDR3 in DNA: TGTGCCAGCAGCCAAGATGGGATCGGGTTGTACAAGCAGTACTTC. Translation: CASSQDGIGLYKQYF.

This clone occurred a few times. Other nucleotide sequences from this sample produce the same CDR3. The V and J genes are TRBV11-2 and TRBJ2-3; the D is unclear. The CDR3 extends over 12 amino acids. Per germline, CDR1 SGHAT and CDR2 FQNNGV. Deletions cut 1 base from V and 6 bases from J, with 5 bases between. The CDR3 loop is CASSLGADTQYF. In DNA form, the CDR3 reads TGTGCCAGCAGCTTAGGTGCGGATACGCAGTATTTT.

This clone was counted only a few times. V gene TRBV11-2 combines with J gene TRBJ1-3; the match to TRBD1 covers 8 bases. Germline V lookup: CDR1 SGHAT, CDR2 FQNNGV. This CDR3 contains 18 residues. V gave up 2 bases and J gave up 2 bases; unmatched junction bases: 11. In DNA form, the CDR3 reads TGTGCCAGCAGCTTATACCCCAACACAGGGGGACCTGGAAACACCATATATTTT. It codes for CASSLYPNTGGPGNTIYF.

The chain combines TRBV11-2 with TRBJ2-5, with 11 bases matching TRBD2. The germline gives CDR1 SGHAT, CDR2 FQNNGV. The CDR3 length is 19 residues. V lost 8 bases, J lost 6 bases, and 23 bases stayed unmatched. CDR3 DNA sequence: TGTGCCAGCGCCTCACTGCGGGCTAGCGGGAGGTTTGACGTAAAGACCCAGTACTTC. It encodes CASASLRASGRFDVKTQYF.

CDR3 loop: CASSGPPTYGYTF. The DNA of the CDR3 is TGTGCCAGCAGCGGCCCACCGACCTATGGCTACACCTTC. This chain links TRBV9 with TRBJ1-2; D call uncertain. Germline loops: CDR1 SGDLS, CDR2 YYNGEE. The CDR3 consists of 13 residues. Trimming shortened V by 3 bases and J by 4 bases, and 10 bases separated the two germline ends. Combining the CDR3 with reference TRBV9 and TRBJ1-2 gives the whole variable domain DSGVTQTPKHLITATGQRVTLRCSPRSGDLSVYWYQQSLDQGLQFLIQYYNGEERAKGNILERFSAQQFPDLHSELNLSSLELGDSALYFCASSGPPTYGYTFGSGTRLTVV.

About this clone itself: The same CDR3 is also encoded by other DNA sequences in this sample. The chain recombines TRBV4-1 with TRBJ1-1; D is ambiguous. With 4 bases removed from V and 1 base from J, the gap between germline ends came to 16 bases. Germline CDR1 MGHRA, CDR2 YSYEKL. The CDR3 loop spans 16 amino acids. This chain's CDR3 is CASSPQRHRQNTEAFF. CDR3 in DNA: TGCGCCAGCAGCCCTCAACGACACAGACAGAACACTGAAGCTTTCTTT.

CDR3 region: CATSDARTSGKYNEQFF. CDR3 DNA: TGTGCCACCAGTGACGCCCGGACTAGCGGAAAGTACAATGAGCAGTTCTTC. The J gene is TRBJ2-1, the V gene TRBV24-1; 10 bases are shared with TRBD2. The CDR3 contains 17 residues. V lost 4 bases and J lost 4; bases outside the gene matches: 9. Germline V gene lookup returns CDR1 KGHDR and CDR2 SFDVKD.

V and J are TRBV28 and TRBJ2-6, with D perhaps matching TRBD1 (5 bases). The CDR3 sequence is 15 residues long. Trimming shortened V by 5 bases and J by 2 bases, and 10 bases separated the two germline ends. Germline V lookup: CDR1 MDHEN, CDR2 SYDVKM. This chain's CDR3 is CASSPYRTGANVLTF. The CDR3 coding sequence is TGTGCCAGCAGTCCATACAGGACTGGGGCCAACGTCCTGACTTTC. Looking up the rest from reference TRBV28 and TRBJ2-6 gives the full variable domain: DVKVTQSSRYLVKRTGEKVFLECVQDMDHENMFWYRQDPGLGLRLIYFSYDVKMKEKGDIPEGYSVSREKKERFSLILESASTNQTSMYLCASSPYRTGANVLTFGAGSRLTVL.